These T cell receptor beta chains were read from a single sample in a study of T cell changes during pregnancy in multiple sclerosis. Profiling relied on immunoSEQ multiplex PCR, and the TCRdb table lists in-frame clones only, not all of them. The sample holds about 59,000 clones; approximately 87% are singletons and the top ten take about 5%. Sample: peripheral blood from another person, used as feeder cells. All receptors come from a human donor whose cells served as feeder cells for cultures in a pregnancy study. The CDR3 runs from the conserved cysteine through the conserved F or W. The D gene is left open where the match is weak. Clone size appears in some rows only: once, few, many, or a class for an expanded clone.

d_gene: -
abundance: -
j_gene: TRBJ2-7
v_gene: TRBV5-1
CDR3nt: TGCGCCAGCAGCTCGGACAAGTACGAGCAGTACTTC
CDR3aa: CASSSDKYEQYF

d_gene: TRBD2
abundance: -
j_gene: TRBJ2-5
v_gene: TRBV28
CDR3nt: TGTGCCAGCAGACAGACTAGCGGGGGTATCCAAGAGACCCAGTACTTC
CDR3aa: CASRQTSGGIQETQYF

d_gene: -
abundance: -
j_gene: TRBJ1-1
v_gene: TRBV9
CDR3nt: TGTGCCAGCAGCGGCCCGAACACTGAAGCTTTCTTT
CDR3aa: CASSGPNTEAFF

d_gene: TRBD2
abundance: -
j_gene: TRBJ2-6
v_gene: TRBV30
CDR3nt: TGTGCCTGGAGTATACCGACCGGGAGGGGATCTGGGGCCAACGTCCTGACTTTC
CDR3aa: CAWSIPTGRGSGANVLTF

d_gene: -
abundance: -
j_gene: TRBJ1-2
v_gene: TRBV28
CDR3nt: TGTGCCAGCAGTTCAGGGTTACAGGGCTACACCTTC
CDR3aa: CASSSGLQGYTF

d_gene: TRBD1
abundance: -
j_gene: TRBJ1-4
v_gene: TRBV9
CDR3nt: TGTGCCAGCAGCGTAGAGGACAGGGGGCAAAAACTGTTTTTT
CDR3aa: CASSVEDRGQKLFF

d_gene: -
abundance: -
j_gene: TRBJ1-1
v_gene: TRBV6-1
CDR3nt: TGTGCCAGCAGCGTCACAGGGATGAACACTGAAGCTTTCTTT
CDR3aa: CASSVTGMNTEAFF

d_gene: -
abundance: -
j_gene: TRBJ2-7
v_gene: TRBV11-2
CDR3nt: TGTGCCAGCAGCGTATCGGAGGGGGCCTACGAGCAGTACTTC
CDR3aa: CASSVSEGAYEQYF

d_gene: -
abundance: -
j_gene: TRBJ1-6
v_gene: TRBV5-1
CDR3nt: TGCGCCAGCAGCTTGGCCGAGGGATTCGGTTCACCCCTCCACTTT
CDR3aa: CASSLAEGFGSPLHF

d_gene: -
abundance: -
j_gene: TRBJ2-5
v_gene: TRBV5-1
CDR3nt: TGCGCCAGCAGCTTGGTGGGCCCCCAAGAGACCCAGTACTTC
CDR3aa: CASSLVGPQETQYF

d_gene: TRBD2
abundance: once
j_gene: TRBJ2-7
v_gene: TRBV7-6
CDR3nt: TGTGCCAGCAGCTTAGTCCCAGGACTAGCGGGAGCCCCCTACGAGCAGTACTTC
CDR3aa: CASSLVPGLAGAPYEQYF

d_gene: -
abundance: -
j_gene: TRBJ1-5
v_gene: TRBV19
CDR3nt: TGTGCCAGTACCTACAGGGTAGGGAGCAATCAGCCCCAGCATTTT
CDR3aa: CASTYRVGSNQPQHF

d_gene: TRBD2
abundance: -
j_gene: TRBJ2-1
v_gene: TRBV6-1
CDR3nt: TGTGCCAGCACTGATGGGACTATGGGGTCCGATGAGCAGTTCTTC
CDR3aa: CASTDGTMGSDEQFF

d_gene: TRBD1
abundance: -
j_gene: TRBJ2-1
v_gene: TRBV18
CDR3nt: TGTGCCAGCTCACCGAGGACAGGGATGGGCAATGAGCAGTTCTTC
CDR3aa: CASSPRTGMGNEQFF

d_gene: TRBD2
abundance: -
j_gene: TRBJ2-1
v_gene: TRBV6-5
CDR3nt: TGTGCCAGCAGTTACCGACTAGCGGGGGCCTTCAATGAGCAGTTCTTC
CDR3aa: CASSYRLAGAFNEQFF

d_gene: TRBD1
abundance: few
j_gene: TRBJ1-5
v_gene: TRBV6-1
CDR3nt: TGTGCCAGCAACACGGGACAGGGAACTCAGCCCCAGCATTTT
CDR3aa: CASNTGQGTQPQHF

d_gene: -
abundance: -
j_gene: TRBJ1-3
v_gene: TRBV18
CDR3nt: TGTGCCAGCTCACCACAGGGATCTGGAAACACCATATATTTT
CDR3aa: CASSPQGSGNTIYF

d_gene: -
abundance: -
j_gene: TRBJ1-2
v_gene: TRBV7-9
CDR3nt: TGTGCCAGCAGCTCCCCCTTAGTGGGTGGCTACACCTTC
CDR3aa: CASSSPLVGGYTF

d_gene: TRBD1
abundance: -
j_gene: TRBJ2-6
v_gene: TRBV30
CDR3nt: TGTGCCTGGAGCACAGGGGCTGGGGCCAACGTCCTGACTTTC
CDR3aa: CAWSTGAGANVLTF

d_gene: -
abundance: few
j_gene: TRBJ1-2
v_gene: TRBV9
CDR3nt: TGTGCCAGCAGCCAAGACATCTCCTATGGCTACACCTTC
CDR3aa: CASSQDISYGYTF

d_gene: TRBD1
abundance: -
j_gene: TRBJ2-2
v_gene: TRBV5-1
CDR3nt: TGCGCCAGCAGCGCCGGGGACAGGGGGTCCGGGGAGCTGTTTTTT
CDR3aa: CASSAGDRGSGELFF

d_gene: -
abundance: -
j_gene: TRBJ2-1
v_gene: TRBV5-1
CDR3nt: TGCGCCAGCAGCTTGGCCGGGGGCGAGTACAATGAGCAGTTCTTC
CDR3aa: CASSLAGGEYNEQFF

d_gene: -
abundance: -
j_gene: TRBJ2-5
v_gene: TRBV2
CDR3nt: TGTGCCAGCAGTGATAACCCTGAGCGGGCAAGCCAAGAGACCCAGTACTTC
CDR3aa: CASSDNPERASQETQYF

d_gene: -
abundance: -
j_gene: TRBJ2-5
v_gene: TRBV6-6
CDR3nt: TGTGCCAGCAGTCGTCACCAAGATCTCCAAGAGACCCAGTACTTC
CDR3aa: CASSRHQDLQETQYF

d_gene: -
abundance: -
j_gene: TRBJ2-2
v_gene: TRBV7-9
CDR3nt: TGTGCCAGCAACCGGGGGCGGGCGGGAGACCACACCGGGGAGCTGTTTTTT
CDR3aa: CASNRGRAGDHTGELFF

d_gene: TRBD1
abundance: -
j_gene: TRBJ1-1
v_gene: TRBV7-9
CDR3nt: TGTGCCAGCAGCCCCCGACAGGGGAGCACTGAAGCTTTCTTT
CDR3aa: CASSPRQGSTEAFF

d_gene: -
abundance: -
j_gene: TRBJ2-5
v_gene: TRBV18
CDR3nt: TGTGCCAGCTCACCACCGGGACGGCCGACTCGGGGAGAGACCCAGTACTTC
CDR3aa: CASSPPGRPTRGETQYF

d_gene: -
abundance: -
j_gene: TRBJ2-3
v_gene: TRBV7-9
CDR3nt: TGTGCCAGCAGCCCTAATAGGGGGAGCACAGATACGCAGTATTTT
CDR3aa: CASSPNRGSTDTQYF